A single sample is the source of the 4 T cell receptor beta chains below, sequenced in a study of cytomegalovirus exposure and HLA in healthy donors. Primers included in the PCR were 60 Vbeta and 13 Jbeta primers. Profiled with immunoSEQ multiplex PCR; TCRdb holds only in-frame clones, not every one. The sample has over 80,000 clones, 70% to 75% seen once. Material: PBMCs. These receptors were obtained from a middle-aged man in good health and CMV-seronegative.

This clone showed up just a few times. The same CDR3 can be traced to other DNA sequences in this sample. The chain recombines TRBV4-3 with TRBJ1-2; TRBD1 agrees at 9 bases. Losses at the gene ends were 3 bases for V and 4 bases for J; bases not matched to a gene: 3. Germline assignment: CDR1 LGHNA and CDR2 YSLEER. This CDR3 contains 14 residues. The CDR3 is CASSQGQGAYGYTF. DNA of the CDR3: TGCGCCAGCAGCCAGGGACAGGGTGCCTATGGCTACACCTTC.

The V call is TRBV7-3, the J call TRBJ1-2; D may be TRBD1 (5 bases). Germline CDR1 reads SGHTA; CDR2 reads FQGTGA. The CDR3 spans 13 residues. The V and J ends lost 5 bases and 3 bases respectively, with 10 bases between them. DNA of the CDR3: TGTGCCAGCAGCCGAGACAGATACTATGGCTACACCTTC. Protein sequence: CASSRDRYYGYTF.

This clone was seen a few times. This chain links TRBV5-8 with TRBJ2-1; D gene uncertain. The germline V and J ends were trimmed by 4 bases and 7 bases, with 15 bases remaining between them. Per the germline V gene, CDR1 is SGHTS and CDR2 is YDEGEE. The CDR3 has 14 residues. The CDR3 spells CASSPWRLRNEQFF. CDR3 nucleotides: TGTGCCAGCAGCCCCTGGAGACTGCGGAATGAGCAGTTCTTC.

A few counts support this clone. This chain links TRBV5-5 with TRBJ1-5, with D maybe TRBD1 (5 bases). Trimming took off 4 bases at V and 7 bases at J, with 15 bases between the two ends. The CDR3 has 14 amino acids. In germline, CDR1 is SGHKS, CDR2 YYEKEE (reference sequence). The chain's CDR3 is CASSGGTSRQPQHF. DNA of the CDR3: TGTGCCAGCAGCGGAGGGACGTCTAGGCAGCCCCAGCATTTT.